The rows below give T cell receptor beta chains drawn from one sample of a study of T cells after yellow fever vaccination. TCRdb fed the 5' RACE reads into MiXCR, producing one record per CDR3 protein. The sample carries 300,000 to 350,000 distinct CDR3 sequences, around 4.1% recorded once. Specimen: PBMCs, collected 5 days after the yellow fever booster vaccination. The receptor set was obtained from a young man who received the YFV17D yellow fever vaccine. Both conserved end residues are part of each CDR3. A D gene is named only where the DNA matches it firmly. A row's size may be missing; if present it is once, few, many or a size class.

d_gene: TRBD1
v_gene: TRBV29-1
abundance: few
j_gene: TRBJ2-5
CDR3aa: CSVMTGDTETQYF
CDR3nt: TGCAGCGTGATGACAGGGGATACTGAGACCCAGTACTTC

d_gene: NA
v_gene: TRBV3-1
abundance: many
j_gene: TRBJ1-1
CDR3aa: CASSLSGPVNTEAFF
CDR3nt: TGTGCCAGCAGCCTATCGGGGCCTGTGAACACTGAAGCTTTCTTT

d_gene: NA
v_gene: TRBV7-2
abundance: NA
j_gene: TRBJ2-5
CDR3aa: CASSFPRPTTQYF
CDR3nt: TGTGCCAGCAGCTTCCCGAGGCCGACGACCCAGTACTTC

d_gene: TRBD2
v_gene: TRBV20-1
abundance: NA
j_gene: TRBJ2-3
CDR3aa: CSASDSLAGTSTDTQYF
CDR3nt: TGCAGTGCTAGCGACTCACTAGCGGGCACTAGCACAGATACGCAGTATTTT

d_gene: TRBD2
v_gene: TRBV7-9
abundance: few
j_gene: TRBJ2-1
CDR3aa: CASSPGSGGFDEQFF
CDR3nt: TGTGCCAGCAGTCCAGGTAGCGGGGGGTTCGATGAGCAGTTCTTC

d_gene: NA
v_gene: TRBV6-5
abundance: few
j_gene: TRBJ1-1
CDR3aa: CASSSPLRTEAFF
CDR3nt: TGTGCCAGCAGTTCCCCGTTAAGAACTGAAGCTTTCTTT

d_gene: TRBD1
v_gene: TRBV7-2
abundance: few
j_gene: TRBJ2-3
CDR3aa: CASTRGQGTDTQYF
CDR3nt: TGTGCCAGCACGCGGGGACAGGGCACAGATACGCAGTATTTT

d_gene: NA
v_gene: TRBV9
abundance: NA
j_gene: TRBJ1-5
CDR3aa: CASSVAGFSNQPQHF
CDR3nt: TGTGCCAGCAGCGTAGCAGGATTTAGCAATCAGCCCCAGCATTTT

d_gene: TRBD2
v_gene: TRBV5-1
abundance: few
j_gene: TRBJ2-3
CDR3aa: CASSGLQLAGKKVQYF
CDR3nt: TGCGCCAGCAGCGGACTTCAGCTAGCGGGGAAAAAGGTTCAGTATTTT

d_gene: NA
v_gene: TRBV5-1
abundance: many
j_gene: TRBJ1-6
CDR3aa: CASSLEGRTLSPLHF
CDR3nt: TGCGCCAGCAGCTTGGAGGGACGAACCCTTTCACCCCTCCACTTT

d_gene: NA
v_gene: TRBV5-1
abundance: many
j_gene: TRBJ1-1
CDR3aa: CASSLEWGRNTEAFF
CDR3nt: TGCGCCAGCAGCTTGGAGTGGGGCCGAAACACTGAAGCTTTCTTT

d_gene: TRBD1
v_gene: TRBV5-1
abundance: NA
j_gene: TRBJ1-1
CDR3aa: CASSFGDRAPTEAFF
CDR3nt: TGCGCCAGCAGCTTTGGGGACAGGGCGCCCACTGAAGCTTTCTTT

d_gene: TRBD2
v_gene: TRBV3-1
abundance: many
j_gene: TRBJ2-7
CDR3aa: CASSQTGGLYEQYF
CDR3nt: TGTGCCAGCAGCCAGACGGGGGGGCTCTACGAGCAGTACTTC

d_gene: NA
v_gene: TRBV10-3
abundance: few
j_gene: TRBJ1-2
CDR3aa: CAIGDYGYTF
CDR3nt: TGTGCCATCGGCGATTATGGCTACACCTTC